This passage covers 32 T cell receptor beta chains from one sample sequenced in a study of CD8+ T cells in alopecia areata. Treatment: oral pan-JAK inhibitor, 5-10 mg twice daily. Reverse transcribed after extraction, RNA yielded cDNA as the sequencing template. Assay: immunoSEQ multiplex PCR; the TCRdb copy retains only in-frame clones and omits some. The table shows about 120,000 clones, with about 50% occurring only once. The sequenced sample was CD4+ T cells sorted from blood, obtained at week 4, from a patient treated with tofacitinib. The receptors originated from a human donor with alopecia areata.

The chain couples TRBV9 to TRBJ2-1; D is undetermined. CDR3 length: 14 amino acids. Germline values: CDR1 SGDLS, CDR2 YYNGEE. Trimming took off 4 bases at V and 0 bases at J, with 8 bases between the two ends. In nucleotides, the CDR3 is TGTGCCAGCAGCCCAAGGAGCTCCTACAATGAGCAGTTCTTC. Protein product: CASSPRSSYNEQFF.

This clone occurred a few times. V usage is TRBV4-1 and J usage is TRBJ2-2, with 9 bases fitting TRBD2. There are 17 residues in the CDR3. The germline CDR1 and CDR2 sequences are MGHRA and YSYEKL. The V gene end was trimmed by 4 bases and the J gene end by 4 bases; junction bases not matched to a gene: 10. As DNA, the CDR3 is TGCGCCAGCAGCCCGGTGGTAGCGGGAGCGGGCACCGGGGAGCTGTTTTTT. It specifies CASSPVVAGAGTGELFF.

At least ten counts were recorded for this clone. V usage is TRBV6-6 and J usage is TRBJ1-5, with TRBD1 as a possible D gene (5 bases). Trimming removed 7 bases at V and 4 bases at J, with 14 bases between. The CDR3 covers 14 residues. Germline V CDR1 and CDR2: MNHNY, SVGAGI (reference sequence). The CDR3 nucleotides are TGTGCCAGCAACACAGATCGGGGGAATCAGCCCCAGCATTTT. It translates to CASNTDRGNQPQHF.

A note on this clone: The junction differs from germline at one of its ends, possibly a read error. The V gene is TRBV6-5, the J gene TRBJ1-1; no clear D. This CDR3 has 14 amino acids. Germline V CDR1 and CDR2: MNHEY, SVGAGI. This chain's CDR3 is CASSSTNLNTEAFF. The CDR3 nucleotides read TGTGCCAGCAGTTCGACAAACCTGAATACTGAAGCTTTCTTT.

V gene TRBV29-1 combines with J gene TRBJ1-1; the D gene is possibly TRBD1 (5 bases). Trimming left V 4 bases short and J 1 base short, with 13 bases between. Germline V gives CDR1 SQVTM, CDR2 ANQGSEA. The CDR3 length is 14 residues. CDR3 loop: CSVALGGRNTEAFF. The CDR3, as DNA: TGCAGCGTTGCCCTTGGGGGGAGGAACACTGAAGCTTTCTTT.

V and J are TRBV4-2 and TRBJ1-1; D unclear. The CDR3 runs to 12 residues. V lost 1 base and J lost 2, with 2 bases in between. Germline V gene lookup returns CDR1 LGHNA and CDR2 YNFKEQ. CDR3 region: CASSQVNTEAFF. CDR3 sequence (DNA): TGTGCCAGCAGCCAAGTTAACACTGAAGCTTTCTTT.

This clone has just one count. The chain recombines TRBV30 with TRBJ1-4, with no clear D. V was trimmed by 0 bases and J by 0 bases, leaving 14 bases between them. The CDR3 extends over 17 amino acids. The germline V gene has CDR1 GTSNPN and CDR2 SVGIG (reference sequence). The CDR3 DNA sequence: TGTGCCTGGAGTGTATCGTACCTAAGATCAACTAATGAAAAACTGTTTTTT. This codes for CAWSVSYLRSTNEKLFF. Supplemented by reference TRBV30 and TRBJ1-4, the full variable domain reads SQTIHQWPATLVQPVGSPLSLECTVEGTSNPNLYWYRQAAGRGLQLLFYSVGIGQISSEVPQNLSASRPQDRQFILSSKKLLLSDSGFYLCAWSVSYLRSTNEKLFFGSGTQLSVL.

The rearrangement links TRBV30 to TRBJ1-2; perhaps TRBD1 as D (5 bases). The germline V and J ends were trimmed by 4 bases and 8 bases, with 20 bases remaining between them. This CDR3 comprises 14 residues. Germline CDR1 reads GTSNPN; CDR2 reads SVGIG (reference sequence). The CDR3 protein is CAWTLGPLVGGYTF. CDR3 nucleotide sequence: TGTGCCTGGACCCTGGGACCTTTAGTAGGCGGCTACACCTTC.

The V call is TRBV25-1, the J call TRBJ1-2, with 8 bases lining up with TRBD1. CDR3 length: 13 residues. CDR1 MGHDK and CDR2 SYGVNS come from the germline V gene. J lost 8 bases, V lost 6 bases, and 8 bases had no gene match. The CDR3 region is CASRGQAPGGYTF. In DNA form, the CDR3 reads TGTGCCAGCAGGGGACAGGCCCCGGGGGGCTACACCTTC.

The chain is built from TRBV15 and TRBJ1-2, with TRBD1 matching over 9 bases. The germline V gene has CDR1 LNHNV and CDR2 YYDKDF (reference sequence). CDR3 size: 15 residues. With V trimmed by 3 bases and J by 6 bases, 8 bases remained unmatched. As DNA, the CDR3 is TGTGCCACCAGCAGGGAATTAACAGGGGGCAATGGCTACACCTTC. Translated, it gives CATSRELTGGNGYTF. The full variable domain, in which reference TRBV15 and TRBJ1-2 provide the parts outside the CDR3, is DAMVIQNPRYQVTQFGKPVTLSCSQTLNHNVMYWYQQKSSQAPKLLFHYYDKDFNNEADTPDNFQSRRPNTSFCFLDIRSPGLGDTAMYLCATSRELTGGNGYTFGSGTRLTVV.

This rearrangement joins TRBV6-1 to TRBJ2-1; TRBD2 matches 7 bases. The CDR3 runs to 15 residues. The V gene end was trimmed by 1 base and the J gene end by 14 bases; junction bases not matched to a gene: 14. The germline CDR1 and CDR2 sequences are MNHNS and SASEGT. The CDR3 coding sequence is TGTGCCAGCAGTGAAGAGTACGGCGGGAGCGGCGGGGAGTTCTTC. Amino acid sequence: CASSEEYGGSGGEFF.

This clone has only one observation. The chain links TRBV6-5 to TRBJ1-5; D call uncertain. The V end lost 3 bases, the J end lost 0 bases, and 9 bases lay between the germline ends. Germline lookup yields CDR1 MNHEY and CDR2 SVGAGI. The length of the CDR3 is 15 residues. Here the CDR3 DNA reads TGTGCCAGCAGTTATACCGGGGATAGCAATCAGCCCCAGCATTTT. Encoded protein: CASSYTGDSNQPQHF.

The CDR3: CASRSGGNTDTQYF. The CDR3 nucleotides read TGTGCCAGTCGCTCGGGGGGTAACACAGATACGCAGTATTTT. V gene TRBV19 combines with J gene TRBJ2-3, with 7 bases aligning to TRBD2. CDR1 and CDR2 (germline): LNHDA, SQIVND (reference sequence). Trimming cost V 8 bases and J 2 bases; bases outside gene matches: 7. CDR3 size: 14 residues.

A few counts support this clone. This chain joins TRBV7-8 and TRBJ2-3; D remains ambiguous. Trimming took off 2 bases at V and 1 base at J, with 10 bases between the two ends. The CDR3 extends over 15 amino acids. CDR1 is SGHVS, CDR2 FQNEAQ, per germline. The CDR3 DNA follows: TGTGCCAGCAGCTTAAACGAATTACGCACAGATACGCAGTATTTT. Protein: CASSLNELRTDTQYF.

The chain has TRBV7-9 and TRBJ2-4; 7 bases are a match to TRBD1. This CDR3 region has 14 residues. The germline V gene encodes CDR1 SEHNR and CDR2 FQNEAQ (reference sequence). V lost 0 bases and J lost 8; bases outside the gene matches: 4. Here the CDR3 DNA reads TGTGCCAGCAGCTTAGCAGGGGGCTCCGACATTCAGTACTTC. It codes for CASSLAGGSDIQYF.

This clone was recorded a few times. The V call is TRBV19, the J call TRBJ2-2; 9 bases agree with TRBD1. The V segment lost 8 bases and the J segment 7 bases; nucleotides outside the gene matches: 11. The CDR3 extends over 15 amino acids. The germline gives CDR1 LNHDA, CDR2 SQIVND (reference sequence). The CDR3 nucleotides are TGTGCCAGTCGAATGTCCGGGACAGGGTTCGGGGAGCTGTTTTTT. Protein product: CASRMSGTGFGELFF. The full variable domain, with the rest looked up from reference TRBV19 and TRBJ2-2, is DGGITQSPKYLFRKEGQNVTLSCEQNLNHDAMYWYRQDPGQGLRLIYYSQIVNDFQKGDIAEGYSVSREKKESFPLTVTSAQKNPTAFYLCASRMSGTGFGELFFGEGSRLTVL.

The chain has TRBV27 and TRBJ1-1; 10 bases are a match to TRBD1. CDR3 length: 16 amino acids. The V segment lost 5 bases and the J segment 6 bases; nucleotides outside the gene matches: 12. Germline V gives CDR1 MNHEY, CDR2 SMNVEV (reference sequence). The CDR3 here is CASSRPGQGSEAEAFF. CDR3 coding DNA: TGTGCCAGCAGTCGGCCGGGACAGGGGAGTGAGGCTGAAGCTTTCTTT.

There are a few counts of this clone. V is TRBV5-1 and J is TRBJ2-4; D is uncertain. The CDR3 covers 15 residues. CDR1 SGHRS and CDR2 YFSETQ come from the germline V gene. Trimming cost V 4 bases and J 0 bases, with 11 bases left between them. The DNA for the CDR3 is TGCGCCAGCAGCCCCTCTCTTCTAGCCAAAAACATTCAGTACTTC. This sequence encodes CASSPSLLAKNIQYF. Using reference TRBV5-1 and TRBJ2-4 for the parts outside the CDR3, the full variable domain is KAGVTQTPRYLIKTRGQQVTLSCSPISGHRSVSWYQQTPGQGLQFLFEYFSETQRNKGNFPGRFSGRQFSNSRSEMNVSTLELGDSALYLCASSPSLLAKNIQYFGAGTRLSVL.

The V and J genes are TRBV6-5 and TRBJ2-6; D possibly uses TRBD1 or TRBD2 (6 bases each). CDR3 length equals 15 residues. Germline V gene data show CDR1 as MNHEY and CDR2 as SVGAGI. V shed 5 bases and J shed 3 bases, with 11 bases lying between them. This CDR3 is CASSQGGGGANVLTF. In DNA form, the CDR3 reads TGTGCCAGCAGTCAAGGGGGAGGTGGGGCCAACGTCCTGACTTTC.

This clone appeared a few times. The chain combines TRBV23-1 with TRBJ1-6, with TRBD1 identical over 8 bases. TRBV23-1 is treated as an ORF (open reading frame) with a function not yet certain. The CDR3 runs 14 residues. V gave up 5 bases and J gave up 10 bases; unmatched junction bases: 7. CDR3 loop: CASSAPTGASPLHF. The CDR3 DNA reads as TGCGCCAGCAGTGCCCCGACAGGGGCGTCACCCCTCCACTTT.

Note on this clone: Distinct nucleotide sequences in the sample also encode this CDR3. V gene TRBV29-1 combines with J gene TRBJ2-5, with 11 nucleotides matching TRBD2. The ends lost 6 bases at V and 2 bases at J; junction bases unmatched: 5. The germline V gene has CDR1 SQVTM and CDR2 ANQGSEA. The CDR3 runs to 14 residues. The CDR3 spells CSVDGTSGQETQYF. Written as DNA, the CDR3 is TGCAGCGTAGACGGGACTAGCGGACAAGAGACCCAGTACTTC.

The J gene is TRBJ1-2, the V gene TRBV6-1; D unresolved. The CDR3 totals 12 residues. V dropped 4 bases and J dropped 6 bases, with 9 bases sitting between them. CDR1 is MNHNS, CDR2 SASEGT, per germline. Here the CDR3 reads CASSGDMDGYTF. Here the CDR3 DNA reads TGTGCCAGCAGTGGTGACATGGATGGCTACACCTTC.

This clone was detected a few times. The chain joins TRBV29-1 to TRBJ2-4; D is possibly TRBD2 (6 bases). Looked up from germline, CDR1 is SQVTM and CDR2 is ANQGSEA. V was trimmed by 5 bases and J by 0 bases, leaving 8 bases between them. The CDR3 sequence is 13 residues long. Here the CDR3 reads CSVMGLAKNIQYF. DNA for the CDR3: TGCAGCGTTATGGGACTAGCCAAAAACATTCAGTACTTC.

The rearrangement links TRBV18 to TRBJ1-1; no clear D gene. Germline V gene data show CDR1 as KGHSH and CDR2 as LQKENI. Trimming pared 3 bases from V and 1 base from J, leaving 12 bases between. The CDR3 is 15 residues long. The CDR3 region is CASSPRINKNTEAFF. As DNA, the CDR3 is TGTGCCAGCTCACCTAGAATTAACAAGAACACTGAAGCTTTCTTT.

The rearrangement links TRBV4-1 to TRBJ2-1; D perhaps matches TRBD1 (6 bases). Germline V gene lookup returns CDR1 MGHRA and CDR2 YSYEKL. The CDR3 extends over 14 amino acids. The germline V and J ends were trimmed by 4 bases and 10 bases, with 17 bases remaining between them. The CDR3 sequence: CASSLTDRTGEQFF. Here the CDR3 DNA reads TGCGCCAGCAGCCTTACTGACAGGACTGGGGAGCAGTTCTTC.

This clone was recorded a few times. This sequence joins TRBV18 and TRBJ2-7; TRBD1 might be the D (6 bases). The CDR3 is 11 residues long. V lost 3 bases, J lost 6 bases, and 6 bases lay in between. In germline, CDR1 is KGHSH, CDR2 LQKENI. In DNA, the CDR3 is TGTGCCAGCTCACCGACAGGCGAGCAGTACTTC. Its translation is CASSPTGEQYF.

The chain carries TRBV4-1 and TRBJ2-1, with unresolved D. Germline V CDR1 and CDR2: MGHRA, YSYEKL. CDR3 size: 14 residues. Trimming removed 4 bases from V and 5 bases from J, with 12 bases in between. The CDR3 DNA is TGCGCCAGCAGCCTATCCAAGATAAACAATGAGCAGTTCTTC. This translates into CASSLSKINNEQFF.

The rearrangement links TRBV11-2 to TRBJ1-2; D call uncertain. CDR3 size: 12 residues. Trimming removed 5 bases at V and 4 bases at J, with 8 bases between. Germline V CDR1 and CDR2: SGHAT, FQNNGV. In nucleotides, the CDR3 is TGTGCCAGCAGCCAATCGGCCTATGGCTACACCTTC. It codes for CASSQSAYGYTF.

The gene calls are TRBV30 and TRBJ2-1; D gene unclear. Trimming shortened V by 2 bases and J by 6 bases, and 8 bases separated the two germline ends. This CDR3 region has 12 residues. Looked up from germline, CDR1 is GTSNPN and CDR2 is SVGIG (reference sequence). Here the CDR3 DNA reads TGTGCCTGGAGTATAGGGCCCAATGAGCAGTTCTTC. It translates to CAWSIGPNEQFF.

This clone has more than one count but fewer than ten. This CDR3 reads CSVCPSYNEQFF. The DNA for the CDR3 is TGCAGCGTATGCCCGTCCTACAATGAGCAGTTCTTC. The chain couples TRBV29-1 to TRBJ2-1; D is unclear. The CDR3 runs to 12 residues. The germline V and J ends were trimmed by 6 bases and 1 base, with 7 bases remaining between them. CDR1 is SQVTM and CDR2 is ANQGSEA in the germline V gene.

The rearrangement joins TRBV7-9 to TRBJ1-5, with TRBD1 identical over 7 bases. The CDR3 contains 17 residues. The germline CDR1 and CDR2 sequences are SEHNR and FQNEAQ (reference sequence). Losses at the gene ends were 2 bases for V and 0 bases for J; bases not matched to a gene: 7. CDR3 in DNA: TGTGCCAGCAGCTTATCGACAGGGACCCATAGCAATCAGCCCCAGCATTTT. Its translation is CASSLSTGTHSNQPQHF.

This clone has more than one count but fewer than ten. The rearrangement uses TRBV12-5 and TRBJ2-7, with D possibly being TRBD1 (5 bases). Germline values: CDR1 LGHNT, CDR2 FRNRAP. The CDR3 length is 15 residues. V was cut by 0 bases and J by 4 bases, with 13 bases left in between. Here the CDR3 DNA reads TGTGCTAGTGGTTTGGTTGCCAGGGTCTCGTACGAGCAGTACTTC. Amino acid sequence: CASGLVARVSYEQYF.